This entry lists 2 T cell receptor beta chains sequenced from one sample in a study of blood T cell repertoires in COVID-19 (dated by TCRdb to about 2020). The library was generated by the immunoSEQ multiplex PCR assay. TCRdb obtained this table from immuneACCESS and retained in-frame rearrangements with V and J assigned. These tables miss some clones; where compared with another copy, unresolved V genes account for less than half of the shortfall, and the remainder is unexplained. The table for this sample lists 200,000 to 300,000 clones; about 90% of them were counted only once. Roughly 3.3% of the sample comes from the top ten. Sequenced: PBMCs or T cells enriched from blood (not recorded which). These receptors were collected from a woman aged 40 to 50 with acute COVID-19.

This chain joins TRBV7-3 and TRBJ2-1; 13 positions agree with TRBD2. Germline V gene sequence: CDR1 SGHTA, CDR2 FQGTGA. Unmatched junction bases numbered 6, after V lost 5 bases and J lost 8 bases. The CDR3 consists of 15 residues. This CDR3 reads CASSEEGLAGHEQFF. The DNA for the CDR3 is TGTGCCAGCAGCGAAGAGGGACTAGCGGGACATGAGCAGTTCTTC. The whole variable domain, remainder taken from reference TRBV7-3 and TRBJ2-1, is GAGVSQTPSNKVTEKGKYVELRCDPISGHTALYWYRQSLGQGPEFLIYFQGTGAADDSGLPNDRFFAVRPEGSVSTLKIQRTERGDSAVYLCASSEEGLAGHEQFFGPGTRLTVL.

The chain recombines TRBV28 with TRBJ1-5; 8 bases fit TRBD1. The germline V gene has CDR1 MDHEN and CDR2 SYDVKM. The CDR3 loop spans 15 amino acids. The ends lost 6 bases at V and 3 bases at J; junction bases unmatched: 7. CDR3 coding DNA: TGTGCCAGCAGACCCCAGGGGGCGGTCAATCAGCCCCAGCATTTT. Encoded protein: CASRPQGAVNQPQHF.